The TCR beta chain described here comes from a study of tumor and adjacent non-tumor tissue in lung cancer. Broader study findings: Tumor repertoires had a smaller top 100 clone share than normal lung. Tumor tissue had significantly higher TCR diversity than normal lung.

As concerns this clonotype: Its target is not known.

The template was RNA from unsorted bulk tissue. Newly diagnosed lung cancer patients had thoracic surgery in China, August–November 2014, without prior chemotherapy. The CDR3 loop spans 16 amino acids. Germline assignment: CDR1 LGHNA and CDR2 YNFKEQ. V lost 8 bases to trimming and J lost 7 bases; unmatched junction nucleotides: 20. A modified ARM-PCR protocol with three rounds of nested PCR amplified TCRbeta. TCRdb used MiXCR to reprocess the multiplex PCR reads, holding one entry per CDR3 protein. This table holds 100,000 to 120,000 distinct CDR3 sequences, over 75% found once. The chain uses TRBV4-2 and TRBJ2-7; 7 bases line up with TRBD2. The sequence came from a man between 65 and 85 years old with non-small cell lung cancer. The specimen was lung tumor tissue. CDR3 nucleotide sequence: TGTGCCAGCGGCCCACTGGGACTATCGGGAGGAAAGGAGCAGTACTTC. Residues: CASGPLGLSGGKEQYF.